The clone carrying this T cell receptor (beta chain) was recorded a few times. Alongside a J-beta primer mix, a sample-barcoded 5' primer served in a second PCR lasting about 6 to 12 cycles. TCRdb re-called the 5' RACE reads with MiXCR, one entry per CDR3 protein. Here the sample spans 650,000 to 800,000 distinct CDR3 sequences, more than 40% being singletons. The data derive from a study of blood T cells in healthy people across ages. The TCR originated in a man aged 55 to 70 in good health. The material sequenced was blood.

The CDR3 coding sequence is TGTGCCAGCAGCCAAGGGGATCTACAGGATTACGAGCAGTACTTC. It yields the protein CASSQGDLQDYEQYF. V is TRBV14 and J is TRBJ2-7, with a weak D call TRBD1 (5 bases). From germline, CDR1 is SGHDN and CDR2 FVKESK. Trimming stripped 1 base from V and 4 bases from J, with 14 bases between. CDR3 size: 15 residues.